Detailed here is one T cell receptor (beta chain). Its antigen is undetermined. This specimen belongs to a study of T cell responses to AZD1222 COVID-19 vaccine. Study-wide points: Most donors were white British and more were female, and clonal diversity was possibly underestimated. Sampled repertoires all dated from after the peak T cell response.

Assay: immunoSEQ multiplex PCR; the TCRdb copy retains only in-frame clones and omits some. The table lists about 85,000 clones, 88% of them singletons. CDR3 length: 15 residues. Germline V gene sequence: CDR1 SNHLY, CDR2 FYNNEI. J was trimmed by 4 bases and V by 8 bases; bases with no gene match: 7. This material consisted of peripheral blood, taken on day 0 of AZD1222 vaccination. The TCR was taken from an adult in good health. The rearrangement uses TRBV2 and TRBJ2-2, with 10 bases identical to TRBD2. CDR3 DNA: TGTGCCAGCCGCCAGCGGGAGGGCGGCACCGGGGAGCTGTTTTTT. This codes for CASRQREGGTGELFF. Full variable domain (rest looked up from reference TRBV2 and TRBJ2-2): EPEVTQTPSHQVTQMGQEVILRCVPISNHLYFYWYRQILGQKVEFLVSFYNNEISEKSEIFDDQFSVERPDGSNFTLKIRSTKLEDSAMYFCASRQREGGTGELFFGEGSRLTVL.